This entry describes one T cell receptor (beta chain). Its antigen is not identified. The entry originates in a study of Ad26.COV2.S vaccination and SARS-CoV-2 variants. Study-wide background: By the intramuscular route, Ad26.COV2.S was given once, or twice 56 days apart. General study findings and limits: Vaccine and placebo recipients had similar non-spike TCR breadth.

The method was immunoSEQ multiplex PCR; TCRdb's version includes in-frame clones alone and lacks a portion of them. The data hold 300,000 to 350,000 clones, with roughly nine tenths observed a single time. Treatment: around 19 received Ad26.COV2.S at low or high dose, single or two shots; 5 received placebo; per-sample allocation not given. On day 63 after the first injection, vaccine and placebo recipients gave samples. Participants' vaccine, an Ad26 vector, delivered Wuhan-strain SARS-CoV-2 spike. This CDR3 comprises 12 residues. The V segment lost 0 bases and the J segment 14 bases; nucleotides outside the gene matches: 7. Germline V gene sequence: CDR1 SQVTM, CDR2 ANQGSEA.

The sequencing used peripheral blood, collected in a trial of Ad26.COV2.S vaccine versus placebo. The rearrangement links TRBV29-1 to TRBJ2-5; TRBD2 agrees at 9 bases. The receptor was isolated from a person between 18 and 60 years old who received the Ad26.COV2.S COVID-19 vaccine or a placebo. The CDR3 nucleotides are TGCAGCGTTGAAGAGGGTAGCGGGAGTCAATACTTC. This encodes CSVEEGSGSQYF.